These 27 T cell receptor beta chains came from one sample sequenced in a study of technical replicates of blood from a few donors. The data were produced by immunoSEQ multiplex PCR, yet TCRdb's version contains in-frame clones alone and is incomplete. The table has more than 60,000 clones, about 92% seen once. Sequenced material: T cells isolated from PBMCs. The receptors originated from a human donor in good health.

This clone was seen only once. V usage is TRBV6-1 and J usage is TRBJ2-7, with TRBD2 matching 8 bases. The CDR3 totals 14 residues. Per germline, CDR1 MNHNS and CDR2 SASEGT. The CDR3 reads CAARNRAGVYEQYF. The CDR3 DNA follows: TGTGCTGCCCGGAATAGAGCGGGAGTCTACGAGCAGTACTTC.

The V gene is TRBV7-8, the J gene TRBJ1-5, with 7 nucleotides matching TRBD1. The CDR3 consists of 12 residues. After removal of 4 bases from V and 6 bases from J, the junction contained 0 bases not matched to a gene. The germline V gene encodes CDR1 SGHVS and CDR2 FQNEAQ. CDR3 region: CASSWDSQPQHF. The CDR3 region has the DNA TGTGCCAGCAGCTGGGACAGTCAGCCCCAGCATTTT.

The chain couples TRBV7-9 to TRBJ2-7, with D tentatively TRBD1 (6 bases). This CDR3 has 15 amino acids. The V end lost 1 base, the J end lost 5 bases, and 15 bases lay between the germline ends. Germline V gene lookup returns CDR1 SEHNR and CDR2 FQNEAQ (reference sequence). CDR3 sequence: CASSLVVAGADEQYF. CDR3 nucleotides: TGTGCCAGCAGCTTAGTAGTTGCAGGGGCAGACGAGCAGTACTTC.

This clone was seen just once. V is TRBV18 and J is TRBJ1-2, with TRBD1 matching 7 bases. Per the germline V gene, CDR1 is KGHSH and CDR2 is LQKENI. CDR3 length: 14 amino acids. The ends lost 2 bases at V and 6 bases at J; junction bases unmatched: 6. The CDR3 loop is CASSPTDRWHGYTF. The CDR3 region has the DNA TGTGCCAGCTCACCAACGGACAGGTGGCATGGCTACACCTTC.

This chain uses TRBV15 with TRBJ1-2, with D unclear. The CDR3 totals 15 residues. Trimming took off 0 bases at V and 4 bases at J, with 12 bases between the two ends. The germline V gene encodes CDR1 LNHNV and CDR2 YYDKDF (reference sequence). The CDR3 loop is CATSRDGRERYGYTF. CDR3 coding DNA: TGTGCCACCAGCAGAGATGGGAGGGAGCGCTATGGCTACACCTTC.

This clone has a single count. The V and J genes are TRBV6-4 and TRBJ2-1; TRBD1 is a possible D gene (5 bases). Trimming shortened V by 0 bases and J by 7 bases, and 13 bases separated the two germline ends. CDR3 length: 15 residues. Germline V gene data show CDR1 as MRHNA and CDR2 as SNTAGT. The DNA for the CDR3 is TGTGCCAGCAGTGACTCACAGGAGATCGGGAATGAGCAGTTCTTC. Translation: CASSDSQEIGNEQFF.

This chain uses TRBV30 with TRBJ2-1, with D possibly TRBD2 on 6 matching bases. Germline CDR1 GTSNPN, CDR2 SVGIG (reference sequence). CDR3 length: 14 amino acids. The V and J ends lost 0 bases and 5 bases respectively, with 11 bases between them. The CDR3 DNA follows: TGTGCCTGGAGTGTTAGTAGCGGTAACAATGAGCAGTTCTTC. Translation gives CAWSVSSGNNEQFF.

The genes are TRBV30 and TRBJ1-1; 7 bases match TRBD1. This CDR3 contains 13 residues. Germline V gene data show CDR1 as GTSNPN and CDR2 as SVGIG (reference sequence). V lost 2 bases and J lost 8; bases outside the gene matches: 8. The CDR3 sequence: CAWSKGLTGEAFF. The CDR3 DNA is TGTGCCTGGAGTAAGGGTCTGACAGGGGAAGCTTTCTTT.

This chain links TRBV11-2 with TRBJ2-1; 9 bases map to TRBD2. The CDR3 totals 16 residues. V lost 2 bases, J lost 7 bases, and 9 bases stayed unmatched. Germline-derived CDR1 and CDR2 are SGHAT and FQNNGV. DNA of the CDR3: TGTGCCAGCAGCTTAAGCCCAGGACTAGCGTTAAATGAGCAGTTCTTC. Protein sequence: CASSLSPGLALNEQFF.

The gene calls are TRBV11-2 and TRBJ1-5; 7 bases fit TRBD1. The CDR3 runs to 14 residues. V shed 5 bases, J shed 4 bases, and the junction held 5 bases outside the gene matches. The germline gives CDR1 SGHAT, CDR2 FQNNGV. The CDR3 DNA sequence: TGTGCCAGCAGCCCGACAGGGCAGAATCAGCCCCAGCATTTT. As protein: CASSPTGQNQPQHF.

CDR3 DNA: TGTGCCAGTAGTGTGCGGACTCGGTTCGAGCAGTACTTC. Its protein product is CASSVRTRFEQYF. This rearrangement joins TRBV19 to TRBJ2-7; perhaps TRBD2 as D (5 bases). CDR3 length equals 13 residues. The V end lost 5 bases, the J end lost 6 bases, and 14 bases lay between the germline ends. Per the germline V gene, CDR1 is LNHDA and CDR2 is SQIVND (reference sequence).

The genes are TRBV6-5 and TRBJ2-1; 7 bases map to TRBD1. V lost 7 bases and J lost 13; bases outside the gene matches: 7. The CDR3 consists of 11 residues. Germline-derived CDR1 and CDR2 are MNHEY and SVGAGI. This CDR3 is CASITGVTQFF. Here the CDR3 DNA reads TGTGCCAGCATTACAGGGGTGACCCAGTTCTTC.

The V call is TRBV2, the J call TRBJ1-3; TRBD1 matches at 9 bases. The CDR3 runs 14 residues. CDR1 is SNHLY, CDR2 FYNNEI, per germline. V dropped 1 base and J dropped 8; count of bases not matched to a gene: 3. The CDR3 sequence: CASSEGQGEHTIYF. CDR3 DNA sequence: TGTGCCAGCAGTGAAGGACAGGGGGAACACACCATATATTTT.

The genes are TRBV6-5 and TRBJ1-1; no clear D gene. The CDR3 is 12 residues long. CDR1 is MNHEY and CDR2 is SVGAGI in the germline V gene. With 7 bases removed from V and 8 bases from J, the gap between germline ends came to 14 bases. As DNA, the CDR3 is TGTGCCAGCACCCAAGACAACCAAGAAGCTTTCTTT. Residues: CASTQDNQEAFF.

The chain recombines TRBV2 with TRBJ1-1; D might be TRBD1 (6 bases). Germline lookup yields CDR1 SNHLY and CDR2 FYNNEI. The CDR3 runs to 15 residues. Trimming pared 5 bases from V and 1 base from J, leaving 14 bases between. CDR3 nucleotide sequence: TGTGCCAGCAGTCCTGATAGGACAGCGAACACTGAAGCTTTCTTT. Its protein is CASSPDRTANTEAFF.

The chain has TRBV29-1 and TRBJ1-4; D might be TRBD1 (5 bases). Trimming cost V 7 bases and J 3 bases, with 18 bases left between them. Germline CDR1 is SQVTM and CDR2 is ANQGSEA. CDR3 size: 15 residues. DNA of the CDR3: TGCAGCGGTACCCAGGGTCGATGGGCTAATGAAAAACTGTTTTTT. The encoded protein is CSGTQGRWANEKLFF.

The chain is built from TRBV10-2 and TRBJ2-7; TRBD1 agrees at 7 bases. Germline V gene data show CDR1 as WSHSY and CDR2 as SAAADI. V shed 8 bases, J shed 6 bases, and the junction held 13 bases outside the gene matches. The CDR3 length is 14 residues. The CDR3 coding sequence is TGCGCCAGCTCCAAAATCGAGACAGGGACCGAGCAGTACTTC. It encodes CASSKIETGTEQYF.

The chain links TRBV28 to TRBJ1-1, with TRBD1 as a possible D gene (5 bases). V was cut by 4 bases and J by 4 bases, with 10 bases left in between. Germline CDR1 MDHEN, CDR2 SYDVKM. The length of the CDR3 is 13 residues. The CDR3 protein is CASSWRGSTEAFF. Here the CDR3 DNA reads TGTGCCAGCAGTTGGCGGGGGAGCACTGAAGCTTTCTTT.

The gene calls are TRBV28 and TRBJ1-2, with 7 bases fitting TRBD1. Looked up from germline, CDR1 is MDHEN and CDR2 is SYDVKM. The V gene end was trimmed by 2 bases and the J gene end by 7 bases; junction bases not matched to a gene: 7. CDR3 length equals 14 residues. The CDR3 sequence: CASSLPGTESGYTF. CDR3 coding DNA: TGTGCCAGCAGTTTACCAGGGACAGAGAGTGGCTACACCTTC.

The chain carries TRBV6-6 and TRBJ2-5; perhaps TRBD1 as D (5 bases). Germline V gives CDR1 MNHNY, CDR2 SVGAGI (reference sequence). The CDR3 covers 16 residues. V was trimmed by 0 bases and J by 4 bases, leaving 15 bases between them. The CDR3: CASSYSVRVVGETQYF. CDR3 sequence (DNA): TGTGCCAGCAGTTACTCGGTCAGGGTGGTAGGAGAGACCCAGTACTTC.

The chain carries TRBV10-3 and TRBJ1-1, with 7 bases aligning to TRBD1. With 6 bases clipped from V and 7 bases from J, the junction kept 8 bases outside the gene matches. This CDR3 has 13 residues. Germline CDR1 ENHRY, CDR2 SYGVKD. The CDR3 nucleotides read TGTGCCATCAGAGGACAGGAAACGAGTGAAGCTTTCTTT. Protein: CAIRGQETSEAFF.

This chain joins TRBV29-1 and TRBJ1-2, with D uncertain. CDR3 length: 13 residues. Germline V gives CDR1 SQVTM, CDR2 ANQGSEA. Trimming pared 4 bases from V and 2 bases from J, leaving 11 bases between. CDR3 sequence reads: CSVAGQVNYGYTF. The CDR3 region has the DNA TGCAGCGTTGCCGGCCAGGTGAACTATGGCTACACCTTC.

V usage is TRBV11-3 and J usage is TRBJ1-1; tentative D call: TRBD1 (5 bases). The V gene's germline CDR1 is SGHNT and CDR2 YENEEA. CDR3 length: 15 amino acids. V was pared by 4 bases and J by 0 bases, with 12 bases between. CDR3 protein: CASSSRQYMNTEAFF. DNA of the CDR3: TGTGCCAGCAGCTCTCGACAGTATATGAACACTGAAGCTTTCTTT.

This rearrangement joins TRBV11-2 to TRBJ2-7, with TRBD1 matching 8 bases. The germline V gene encodes CDR1 SGHAT and CDR2 FQNNGV. V was pared by 3 bases and J by 3 bases, with 4 bases of the junction left unmatched. This CDR3 is built from 14 residues. The CDR3 bases are TGTGCCAGCAGCTTTGGGACAGGTTTCTACGAGCAGTACTTC. This encodes CASSFGTGFYEQYF.

This clone was recorded a few times. The chain couples TRBV19 to TRBJ1-5; D is possibly TRBD1 (5 bases). The CDR3 spans 16 residues. Looked up from germline, CDR1 is LNHDA and CDR2 is SQIVND (reference sequence). Trimming removed 6 bases from V and 3 bases from J, with 18 bases in between. CDR3 DNA: TGTGCCAGTAGCCCCCCCACAGGTCCTCTCAATCAGCCCCAGCATTTT. Protein sequence: CASSPPTGPLNQPQHF.

This rearrangement joins TRBV7-2 to TRBJ2-4; 12 nucleotides match TRBD2. Looked up from germline, CDR1 is SGHTA and CDR2 is FQGNSA. J was trimmed by 4 bases and V by 1 base; bases with no gene match: 5. CDR3 length equals 17 residues. The CDR3 sequence: CASSLEASGRAKNIQYF. In nucleotides, the CDR3 is TGTGCCAGCAGCTTAGAGGCTAGCGGGAGGGCTAAAAACATTCAGTACTTC.

The chain links TRBV27 to TRBJ2-7; TRBD1 agrees at 8 bases. There are 15 residues in the CDR3. J was trimmed by 6 bases and V by 3 bases; bases with no gene match: 10. The germline V gene encodes CDR1 MNHEY and CDR2 SMNVEV (reference sequence). The CDR3 bases are TGTGCCAGCAGTTTCCGCCAGGACAGGGACGGCGAGCAGTACTTC. Translated: CASSFRQDRDGEQYF.